This note documents a single T cell receptor beta chain sequence. What it recognizes is unknown. This PCR relied on a set of 60 Vbeta primers and 13 Jbeta primers. Profiling relied on immunoSEQ multiplex PCR, and the TCRdb table lists in-frame clones only, not all of them. Of roughly 120,000 clones listed, around 72% are singletons. The CDR3 covers 13 residues. V shed 6 bases, J shed 1 base, and the junction held 5 bases outside the gene matches. CDR1 is SQVTM and CDR2 is ANQGSEA in the germline V gene. All donors participated as healthy donors of bone marrow. This entry belongs to a study of cytomegalovirus exposure and HLA in healthy donors. Study results and caveats: Overall, approximately 150 TCR beta chains were annotated as cytomegalovirus-associated. A likely sequencing artifact accounted for one observed cluster of highly shared sequence variants.

The sequenced sample consisted of PBMCs. V is TRBV29-1 and J is TRBJ1-1; TRBD1 matches 7 bases. This TCR derives from a woman in her thirties or forties in good health and CMV-seropositive. This chain's CDR3 is CSVHRGENTEAFF. The DNA for the CDR3 is TGCAGCGTACACAGGGGAGAGAACACTGAAGCTTTCTTT.